The 28 T cell receptor beta chains listed next were all sequenced from one sample in a study of siplizumab effects on memory and regulatory T cells. The method was immunoSEQ multiplex PCR; TCRdb's version includes in-frame clones alone and lacks a portion of them. Of 90,000 to 110,000 clones detected, 93% appear once; the ten largest clones hold approximately 0.3%. The sequencing sample was made of CD4+ T cells sorted from blood. The receptors were gathered from a human donor in good health.

The J gene is TRBJ2-5, the V gene TRBV27; 9 bases match TRBD1. Germline trimming cut 6 bases from V and 4 bases from J; bases unmatched to any gene: 6. The CDR3 extends over 14 amino acids. Germline assignment: CDR1 MNHEY and CDR2 SMNVEV (reference sequence). CDR3 nucleotide sequence: TGTGCCAGCAGAGCGGGACAGGGACGAGAGACCCAGTACTTC. It translates to CASRAGQGRETQYF.

The chain has TRBV5-1 and TRBJ2-7, with D perhaps TRBD2 (6 bases). Trimming stripped 0 bases from V and 3 bases from J, with 10 bases between. The germline V gene has CDR1 SGHRS and CDR2 YFSETQ. The CDR3 sequence is 14 residues long. The CDR3 nucleotides read TGCGCCAGCAGCTTGGGTCAGGGAGGCTACGAGCAGTACTTC. Protein sequence: CASSLGQGGYEQYF.

The chain uses TRBV30 and TRBJ2-3, with D perhaps matching TRBD1 (6 bases). V was cut by 0 bases and J by 3 bases, with 16 bases left in between. The germline gives CDR1 GTSNPN, CDR2 SVGIG (reference sequence). CDR3 size: 16 residues. The CDR3 loop reads CAWSVIAGGKTDTQYF. CDR3 nucleotides: TGTGCCTGGAGTGTAATAGCTGGGGGCAAAACAGATACGCAGTATTTT.

The rearrangement joins TRBV5-6 to TRBJ2-5, with TRBD1 identical over 12 bases. This CDR3 is 15 amino acids long. Germline values: CDR1 SGHDT, CDR2 YYEEEE. After removal of 0 bases from V and 6 bases from J, the junction contained 3 bases not matched to a gene. CDR3 residues: CASSLGRDRGQTQYF. The CDR3 bases are TGTGCCAGCAGCTTGGGGCGGGACAGGGGGCAGACCCAGTACTTC.

The V and J genes are TRBV14 and TRBJ1-5; tentative D call: TRBD1 (5 bases). The CDR3 spans 17 residues. CDR1 and CDR2 from the germline V gene are SGHDN and FVKESK. Between the trimmed V and J ends, which lost 0 bases and 2 bases, there was a span of 14 bases. In DNA form, the CDR3 reads TGTGCCAGCAGCCAAGATCCAGGCCTCAGGGGCAATCAGCCCCAGCATTTT. Its protein product is CASSQDPGLRGNQPQHF. The complete variable domain, with remaining parts taken from reference TRBV14 and TRBJ1-5, reads EAGVTQFPSHSVIEKGQTVTLRCDPISGHDNLYWYRRVMGKEIKFLLHFVKESKQDESGMPNNRFLAERTGGTYSTLKVQPAELEDSGVYFCASSQDPGLRGNQPQHFGDGTRLSIL.

CDR3 bases: TGTGCCAGCAGCTTGTTTCGCCAGAGCTCCTATAATTCACCCCTCCACTTT. Its translation: CASSLFRQSSYNSPLHF. The chain links TRBV5-6 to TRBJ1-6; D is undetermined. Between the trimmed V and J ends, which lost 1 base and 0 bases, there was a span of 11 bases. Germline values: CDR1 SGHDT, CDR2 YYEEEE. The CDR3 has 17 amino acids.

This clone has only a few counts. The J gene is TRBJ1-3, the V gene TRBV19; D is ambiguous. Looked up from germline, CDR1 is LNHDA and CDR2 is SQIVND (reference sequence). The CDR3 totals 16 residues. Trimming left V 3 bases short and J 0 bases short, with 12 bases between. The CDR3 protein is CASSMRAGGSGNTIYF. The DNA of the CDR3 is TGTGCCAGTAGTATGAGGGCAGGAGGCTCTGGAAACACCATATATTTT.

The chain joins TRBV7-6 to TRBJ2-5; 10 nucleotides line up with TRBD2. This CDR3 comprises 16 residues. The germline CDR1 and CDR2 sequences are SGHVS and FNYEAQ. V shed 5 bases and J 5 bases; nucleotides not matched to a gene: 11. CDR3 sequence (DNA): TGTGCCAGCAGCCTAGTCCCGGCTAGCGGGAGCGAGACCCAGTACTTC. Its protein is CASSLVPASGSETQYF.

The chain recombines TRBV5-1 with TRBJ1-6; no clear D gene. The ends were cut back, 0 bases at V and 10 bases at J, with 8 bases in the middle. Germline V gene lookup returns CDR1 SGHRS and CDR2 YFSETQ. The CDR3 spans 13 residues. CDR3 coding DNA: TGCGCCAGCAGCTTGGCCGGGGTCTCACCCCTCCACTTT. Translated: CASSLAGVSPLHF.

The V call is TRBV6-1, the J call TRBJ1-6; tentative D call: TRBD1 (5 bases). The CDR3 has 15 amino acids. V lost 7 bases, J lost 2 bases, and 12 bases lay in between. Germline lookup yields CDR1 MNHNS and CDR2 SASEGT. CDR3 sequence: CASIPGPAYNSPLHF. The CDR3 DNA follows: TGTGCCAGCATTCCGGGGCCAGCCTATAATTCACCCCTCCACTTT.

The rearrangement uses TRBV5-5 and TRBJ2-7; the D is unclear. CDR3 length: 13 residues. Germline V lookup: CDR1 SGHKS, CDR2 YYEKEE (reference sequence). Trimming pared 5 bases from V and 6 bases from J, leaving 15 bases between. The CDR3 region is CASSLLGKGEQYF. For the CDR3, the DNA is TGTGCCAGCAGTCTCTTAGGGAAAGGCGAGCAGTACTTC.

The gene calls are TRBV7-8 and TRBJ1-3; no firm D call. CDR3 length: 16 amino acids. V was shortened by 5 bases and J by 0 bases, with 14 bases between the two germline ends. Germline CDR1 and CDR2: SGHVS and FQNEAQ. CDR3 protein: CASSPMPTSSGNTIYF. The DNA of the CDR3 is TGTGCCAGCAGCCCAATGCCGACATCCTCTGGAAACACCATATATTTT.

The chain recombines TRBV7-3 with TRBJ1-3; 7 positions agree with TRBD1. Germline V gene sequence: CDR1 SGHTA, CDR2 FQGTGA. J gave up 2 bases and V 5 bases, and 6 bases lay outside the gene matches. The CDR3 totals 15 residues. The DNA of the CDR3 is TGTGCCAGCAGCCCCGCGACAGGGACTGGAAACACCATATATTTT. Translated, it gives CASSPATGTGNTIYF.

This chain links TRBV6-1 with TRBJ2-3, with D perhaps given as TRBD1 or TRBD2 (6 bases each). Trimming shortened V by 4 bases and J by 1 base, and 21 bases separated the two germline ends. CDR1 and CDR2 from the germline V gene are MNHNS and SASEGT. The CDR3 extends over 18 amino acids. The DNA of the CDR3 is TGTGCCAGCAGTGCGCTAGGCCTCCGGGGGCCCGGCACAGATACGCAGTATTTT. This sequence encodes CASSALGLRGPGTDTQYF.

This chain links TRBV18 with TRBJ2-1; 8 bases align to TRBD2. Germline V gene lookup returns CDR1 KGHSH and CDR2 LQKENI. The J segment lost 0 bases and the V segment lost 8 bases, leaving 6 bases of the junction unmatched. CDR3 size: 15 residues. DNA of the CDR3: TGTGCCAGCCACCGGGGGGGGAGCTCCTACAATGAGCAGTTCTTC. Translation gives CASHRGGSSYNEQFF.

V and J are TRBV6-1 and TRBJ2-7; D remains ambiguous. V lost 1 base and J lost 7, with 23 bases in between. The V gene's germline CDR1 is MNHNS and CDR2 SASEGT. CDR3 length: 17 amino acids. CDR3 in amino acids: CASSEEGIRLGSREQYF. In DNA form, the CDR3 reads TGTGCCAGCAGTGAAGAGGGAATCAGGCTGGGTTCGCGAGAGCAGTACTTC.

This clone was seen a single time. The V and J genes are TRBV7-8 and TRBJ2-5; 12 nucleotides align to TRBD2. Germline V CDR1 and CDR2: SGHVS, FQNEAQ. Trimming removed 1 base from V and 0 bases from J; junction bases left unmatched: 15. This CDR3 comprises 21 residues. The CDR3, as DNA: TGTGCCAGCAGCTTAGGGCCCGGTAGGGGTACTAGCGGGAGGAACCAAGAGACCCAGTACTTC. Protein: CASSLGPGRGTSGRNQETQYF.

The CDR3, as DNA: TGTGCCAGCAGCCAAGATTCACAGTACACCGGGGAGCTGTTTTTT. Translated: CASSQDSQYTGELFF. The rearrangement links TRBV4-2 to TRBJ2-2; D call uncertain. V lost 0 bases, J lost 3 bases, and 8 bases lay in between. The CDR3 has 15 amino acids. In germline, CDR1 is LGHNA, CDR2 YNFKEQ.

The chain couples TRBV7-9 to TRBJ1-1; D gene ambiguous. Germline V gives CDR1 SEHNR, CDR2 FQNEAQ (reference sequence). V was clipped by 7 bases and J by 2 bases, with 14 bases between them. The CDR3 runs to 14 residues. This CDR3 is CASKLSTGNTEAFF. CDR3 bases: TGTGCCAGCAAGCTGAGTACGGGAAACACTGAAGCTTTCTTT. Together with reference TRBV7-9 and TRBJ1-1, the CDR3 gives the full variable domain: DTGVSQNPRHKITKRGQNVTFRCDPISEHNRLYWYRQTLGQGPEFLTYFQNEAQLEKSRLLSDRFSAERPKGSFSTLEIQRTEQGDSAMYLCASKLSTGNTEAFFGQGTRLTVV.

The chain carries TRBV28 and TRBJ2-5; perhaps D is TRBD1 or TRBD2 (5 bases each). V was pared by 6 bases and J by 1 base, with 18 bases between. This CDR3 comprises 16 residues. The germline V gene has CDR1 MDHEN and CDR2 SYDVKM. CDR3 loop: CASRPTGGGGQETQYF. The CDR3, as DNA: TGTGCCAGCAGGCCGACGGGTGGGGGTGGCCAAGAGACCCAGTACTTC.

In this sample, this clone turned up once. The chain is built from TRBV6-6 and TRBJ2-7; the D gene could be TRBD1 or TRBD2 (5 bases each). This CDR3 is built from 15 residues. V was trimmed by 6 bases and J by 3 bases, leaving 18 bases between them. Germline V gene data show CDR1 as MNHNY and CDR2 as SVGAGI (reference sequence). The CDR3 is CASSPAWGYDYEQYF. The CDR3 region has the DNA TGTGCCAGCAGCCCTGCCTGGGGGTATGACTACGAGCAGTACTTC.

This clone was recorded once. The chain couples TRBV25-1 to TRBJ2-2; D might be TRBD1 or TRBD2, each matching 5 bases. V was trimmed by 5 bases and J by 7 bases, leaving 14 bases between them. The CDR3 is made up of 14 amino acids. Germline V lookup: CDR1 MGHDK, CDR2 SYGVNS. DNA for the CDR3: TGTGCCAGCAGTCTACAAGGGGCGGGCGGGGAGCTGTTTTTT. It specifies CASSLQGAGGELFF.

The sample holds one count of this clone. Additional DNA sequences in this sample encode the identical CDR3. This chain joins TRBV19 and TRBJ1-5; D ambiguous. CDR3 length: 13 amino acids. Trimming shortened V by 1 base and J by 6 bases, and 7 bases separated the two germline ends. The V gene's germline CDR1 is LNHDA and CDR2 SQIVND (reference sequence). The CDR3 here is CASSIGGGQPQHF. DNA for the CDR3: TGTGCCAGTAGTATAGGGGGTGGTCAGCCCCAGCATTTT.

The chain uses TRBV9 and TRBJ2-7, with D perhaps matching TRBD2 (5 bases). Germline-derived CDR1 and CDR2 are SGDLS and YYNGEE. The CDR3 covers 14 residues. V was cut by 1 base and J by 2 bases, with 10 bases left in between. As DNA, the CDR3 is TGTGCCAGCAGCGTAAGCGGATACCCCTACGAGCAGTACTTC. Translating gives CASSVSGYPYEQYF. The full variable domain, its missing parts supplied by reference TRBV9 and TRBJ2-7, is DSGVTQTPKHLITATGQRVTLRCSPRSGDLSVYWYQQSLDQGLQFLIQYYNGEERAKGNILERFSAQQFPDLHSELNLSSLELGDSALYFCASSVSGYPYEQYFGPGTRLTVT.

V usage is TRBV6-5 and J usage is TRBJ1-2; D unclear. The ends were cut back, 0 bases at V and 6 bases at J, with 14 bases in the middle. The CDR3 sequence is 15 residues long. Germline V CDR1 and CDR2: MNHEY, SVGAGI. Here the CDR3 reads CASSYSAGGMNGYTF. The DNA for the CDR3 is TGTGCCAGCAGTTACTCGGCGGGAGGGATGAATGGCTACACCTTC.

The rearrangement joins TRBV5-5 to TRBJ1-3; D gene ambiguous. CDR1 and CDR2 from the germline V gene are SGHKS and YYEKEE (reference sequence). The CDR3 extends over 16 amino acids. The V end lost 6 bases, the J end lost 0 bases, and 16 bases lay between the germline ends. CDR3 bases: TGTGCCAGCACCCTAGCGTCAGGCAGCTCTGGAAACACCATATATTTT. Translation: CASTLASGSSGNTIYF.

This clone was found once. This chain links TRBV5-1 with TRBJ1-1; D possibly corresponds to TRBD1 (6 bases). From germline, CDR1 is SGHRS and CDR2 YFSETQ. The CDR3 loop spans 14 amino acids. Trimming removed 0 bases at V and 1 base at J, with 7 bases between. CDR3: CASSLEQGNTEAFF. CDR3 in DNA: TGCGCCAGCAGCTTGGAACAGGGGAACACTGAAGCTTTCTTT. The full variable domain, in which reference TRBV5-1 and TRBJ1-1 provide the parts outside the CDR3, is KAGVTQTPRYLIKTRGQQVTLSCSPISGHRSVSWYQQTPGQGLQFLFEYFSETQRNKGNFPGRFSGRQFSNSRSEMNVSTLELGDSALYLCASSLEQGNTEAFFGQGTRLTVV.

The V call is TRBV10-3, the J call TRBJ2-7; D is uncertain. CDR1 and CDR2 from the germline V gene are ENHRY and SYGVKD. CDR3 size: 12 residues. Trimming left V 6 bases short and J 3 bases short, with 9 bases between. Here the CDR3 DNA reads TGTGCCATCAGCCTCAACGTCTACGAGCAGTACTTC. Amino acids: CAISLNVYEQYF.